Following are 9 T cell receptor beta chains from one sample sequenced in a study of T cell changes during pregnancy in multiple sclerosis. Produced via immunoSEQ multiplex PCR; TCRdb's table is partial and in-frame only. The table includes approximately 51,000 clones, around 94% detected once. The sequences come from CD4+ T cells from peripheral blood mononuclear cells, collected in the second trimester of pregnancy. Receptors were obtained from a female donor with multiple sclerosis, enrolled in a pregnancy study.

This chain uses TRBV6-1 with TRBJ1-1; D possibly corresponds to TRBD1 (5 bases). CDR1 is MNHNS and CDR2 is SASEGT in the germline V gene. V was clipped by 1 base and J by 7 bases, with 13 bases between them. The CDR3 is 14 residues long. The CDR3 DNA reads TGTGCCAGCAGTGAAGTCCTGGGGGGGGATGAAGCTTTCTTT. Translated, it gives CASSEVLGGDEAFF.

This chain uses TRBV7-3 with TRBJ1-1, with TRBD1 matching 7 bases. V shed 6 bases and J 2 bases; nucleotides not matched to a gene: 6. The CDR3 is 14 residues long. The germline gives CDR1 SGHTA, CDR2 FQGTGA. The CDR3 protein is CASSPGGPNTEAFF. CDR3 in DNA: TGTGCCAGCAGTCCAGGGGGACCAAACACTGAAGCTTTCTTT.

The chain joins TRBV11-2 to TRBJ1-3; D not resolved. The V and J ends lost 5 bases and 7 bases respectively, with 12 bases between them. CDR1 is SGHAT and CDR2 is FQNNGV in the germline V gene. The CDR3 is made up of 13 amino acids. The CDR3 DNA reads as TGTGCCAGCAGCCGGGGATCGGGTAACACCATATATTTT. Protein sequence: CASSRGSGNTIYF.

This chain uses TRBV2 with TRBJ1-4; D is possibly TRBD1 (6 bases). V was clipped by 4 bases and J by 10 bases, with 16 bases between them. Germline CDR1 reads SNHLY; CDR2 reads FYNNEI. The length of the CDR3 is 14 residues. The CDR3 bases are TGTGCCAGCAGTGCGGGAAGGGTGGGGGCAAAACTGTTTTTT. It codes for CASSAGRVGAKLFF.

This chain uses TRBV6-1 with TRBJ1-2; a weak D match, TRBD1 (5 bases). Germline CDR1 and CDR2: MNHNS and SASEGT. The CDR3 is made up of 15 amino acids. Trimming cost V 0 bases and J 0 bases, with 8 bases left between them. The CDR3 DNA follows: TGTGCCAGCAGTGAAGCTACGACAGCTAACTATGGCTACACCTTC. It is translated as CASSEATTANYGYTF.

The chain uses TRBV7-3 and TRBJ2-1, with a weak D call TRBD1 (6 bases). There are 17 residues in the CDR3. Germline values: CDR1 SGHTA, CDR2 FQGTGA. V was shortened by 0 bases and J by 0 bases, with 12 bases between the two germline ends. This CDR3 is CASSLTRGLSSYNEQFF. For the CDR3, the DNA is TGTGCCAGCAGCTTAACGAGGGGGTTGAGCTCCTACAATGAGCAGTTCTTC.

The rearrangement joins TRBV9 to TRBJ1-3; 11 nucleotides agree with TRBD1. The CDR3 totals 17 residues. Per germline, CDR1 SGDLS and CDR2 YYNGEE. V lost 2 bases, J lost 0 bases, and 4 bases stayed unmatched. The CDR3 loop is CASSVRGQGVSGNTIYF. The CDR3 nucleotides read TGTGCCAGCAGCGTGCGGGGACAGGGGGTCTCTGGAAACACCATATATTTT.

V usage is TRBV7-2 and J usage is TRBJ2-7, with D maybe TRBD1 (6 bases). The CDR3 loop spans 13 amino acids. The V gene lost 8 bases and the J gene lost 3 bases, with 14 bases spanning the gap. Germline V gene lookup returns CDR1 SGHTA and CDR2 FQGNSA. The DNA of the CDR3 is TGTGCCAGCTCCCGACAGGTAGGCTACGAGCAGTACTTC. As protein: CASSRQVGYEQYF.

V is TRBV2 and J is TRBJ2-7; 10 nucleotides agree with TRBD1. The CDR3 sequence is 14 residues long. CDR1 and CDR2 from the germline V gene are SNHLY and FYNNEI. V dropped 6 bases and J dropped 5; count of bases not matched to a gene: 7. The CDR3 coding sequence is TGTGCCAGCAGCACCGGGACAGGGGCCCACGAGCAGTACTTC. Encoded protein: CASSTGTGAHEQYF.